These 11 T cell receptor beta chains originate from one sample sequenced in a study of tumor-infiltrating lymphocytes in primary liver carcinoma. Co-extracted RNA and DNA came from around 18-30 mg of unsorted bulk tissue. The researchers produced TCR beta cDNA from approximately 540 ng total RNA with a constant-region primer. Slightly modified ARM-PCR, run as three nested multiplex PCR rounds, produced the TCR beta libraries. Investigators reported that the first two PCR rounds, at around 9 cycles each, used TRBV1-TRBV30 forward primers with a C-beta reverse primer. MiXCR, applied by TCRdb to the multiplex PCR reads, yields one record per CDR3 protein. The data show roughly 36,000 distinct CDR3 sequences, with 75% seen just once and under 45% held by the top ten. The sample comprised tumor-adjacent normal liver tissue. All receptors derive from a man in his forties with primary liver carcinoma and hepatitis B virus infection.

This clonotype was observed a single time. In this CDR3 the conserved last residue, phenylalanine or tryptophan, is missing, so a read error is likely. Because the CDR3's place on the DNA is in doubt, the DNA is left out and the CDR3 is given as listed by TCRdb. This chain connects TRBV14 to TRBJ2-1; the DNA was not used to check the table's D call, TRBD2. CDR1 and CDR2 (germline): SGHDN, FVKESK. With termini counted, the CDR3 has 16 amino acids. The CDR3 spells CASSDVAGWVNNEQLY.

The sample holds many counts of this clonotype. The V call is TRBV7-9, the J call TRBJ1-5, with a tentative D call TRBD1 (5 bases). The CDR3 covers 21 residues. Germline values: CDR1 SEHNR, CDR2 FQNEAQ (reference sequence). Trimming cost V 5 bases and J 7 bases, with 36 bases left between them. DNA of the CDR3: TGTGCCAGCAGCAGCGCCGCCGGCCCATTGGAGGGGAAGGCGGCAAAGCAGCCCCAGCATTTT. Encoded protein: CASSSAAGPLEGKAAKQPQHF. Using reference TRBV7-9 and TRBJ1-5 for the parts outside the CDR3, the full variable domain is DTGVSQNPRHKITKRGQNVTFRCDPISEHNRLYWYRQTLGQGPEFLTYFQNEAQLEKSRLLSDRFSAERPKGSFSTLEIQRTEQGDSAMYLCASSSAAGPLEGKAAKQPQHFGDGTRLSIL.

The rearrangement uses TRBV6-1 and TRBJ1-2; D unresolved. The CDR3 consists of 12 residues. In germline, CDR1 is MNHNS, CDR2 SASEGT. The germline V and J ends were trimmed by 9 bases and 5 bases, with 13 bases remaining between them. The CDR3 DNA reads TGTGCCAGTATTGCCCCCCTATATGGCTACACCTTC. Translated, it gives CASIAPLYGYTF.

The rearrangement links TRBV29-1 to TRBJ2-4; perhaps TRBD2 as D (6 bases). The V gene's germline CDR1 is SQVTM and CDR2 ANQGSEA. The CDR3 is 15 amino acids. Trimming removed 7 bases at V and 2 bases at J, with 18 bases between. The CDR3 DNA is TGCAGCGCCACAGGAGGGAGCCTAACCAAAAACATTCAGTACTTC. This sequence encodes CSATGGSLTKNIQYF.

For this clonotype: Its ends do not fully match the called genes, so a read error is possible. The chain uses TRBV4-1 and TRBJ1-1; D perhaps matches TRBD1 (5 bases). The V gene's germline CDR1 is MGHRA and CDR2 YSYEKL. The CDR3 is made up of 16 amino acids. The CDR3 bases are TGTGCCAGCAGCCTTGACATGGGGACGACGGGCACTGAAGCTTTCTTT. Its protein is CASSLDMGTTGTEAFF.

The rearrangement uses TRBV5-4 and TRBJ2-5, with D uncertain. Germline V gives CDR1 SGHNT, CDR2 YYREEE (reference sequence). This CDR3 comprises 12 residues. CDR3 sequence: CESSTDQETQYF. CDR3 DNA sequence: TGTGAAAGCAGTACGGACCAAGAGACCCAGTACTTC. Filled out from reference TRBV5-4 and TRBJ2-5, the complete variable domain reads ETGVTQSPTHLIKTRGQQVTLRCSSQSGHNTVSWYQQALGQGPQFIFQYYREEENGRGNFPPRFSGLQFPNYSSELNVNALELDDSALYLCESSTDQETQYFGPGTRLLVL.

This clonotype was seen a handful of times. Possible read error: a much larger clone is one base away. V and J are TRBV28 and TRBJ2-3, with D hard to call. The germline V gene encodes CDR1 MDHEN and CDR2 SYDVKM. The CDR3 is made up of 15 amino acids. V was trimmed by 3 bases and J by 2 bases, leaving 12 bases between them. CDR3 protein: CASSFLVGYTDTQYF. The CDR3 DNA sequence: TGTGCCAGCAGTTTCCTAGTGGGTTACACAGATACGCAGTATTTT.

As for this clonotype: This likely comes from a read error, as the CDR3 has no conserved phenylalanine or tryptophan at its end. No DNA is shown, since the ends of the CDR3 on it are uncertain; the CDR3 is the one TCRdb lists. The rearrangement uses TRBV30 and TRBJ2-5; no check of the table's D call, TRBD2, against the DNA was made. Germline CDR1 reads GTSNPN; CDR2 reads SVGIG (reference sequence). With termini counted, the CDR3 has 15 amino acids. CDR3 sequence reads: CAWTRLAGTQETQHL.

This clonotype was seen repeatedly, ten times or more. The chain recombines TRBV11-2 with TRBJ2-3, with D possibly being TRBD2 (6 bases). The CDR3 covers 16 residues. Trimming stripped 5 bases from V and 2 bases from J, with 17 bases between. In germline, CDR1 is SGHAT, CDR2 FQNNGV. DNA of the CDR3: TGTGCCAGCAGCAGAAGAAGTGCGGGGAACACAGATACGCAGTATTTT. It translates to CASSRRSAGNTDTQYF.

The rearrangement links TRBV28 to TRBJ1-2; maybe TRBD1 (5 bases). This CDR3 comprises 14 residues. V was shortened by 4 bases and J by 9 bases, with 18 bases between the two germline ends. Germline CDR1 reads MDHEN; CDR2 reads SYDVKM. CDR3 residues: CASSSGTDVLRYTF. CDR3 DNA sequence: TGTGCCAGCAGTTCGGGGACCGACGTCCTGCGCTACACCTTC.

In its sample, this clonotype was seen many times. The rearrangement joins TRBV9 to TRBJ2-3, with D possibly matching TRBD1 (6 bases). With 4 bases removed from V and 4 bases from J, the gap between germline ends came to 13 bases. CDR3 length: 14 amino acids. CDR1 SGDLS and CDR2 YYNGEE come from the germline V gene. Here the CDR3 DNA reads TGTGCCAGCAGCTATCAGACAGGTCCAGATACGCAGTATTTT. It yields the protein CASSYQTGPDTQYF.